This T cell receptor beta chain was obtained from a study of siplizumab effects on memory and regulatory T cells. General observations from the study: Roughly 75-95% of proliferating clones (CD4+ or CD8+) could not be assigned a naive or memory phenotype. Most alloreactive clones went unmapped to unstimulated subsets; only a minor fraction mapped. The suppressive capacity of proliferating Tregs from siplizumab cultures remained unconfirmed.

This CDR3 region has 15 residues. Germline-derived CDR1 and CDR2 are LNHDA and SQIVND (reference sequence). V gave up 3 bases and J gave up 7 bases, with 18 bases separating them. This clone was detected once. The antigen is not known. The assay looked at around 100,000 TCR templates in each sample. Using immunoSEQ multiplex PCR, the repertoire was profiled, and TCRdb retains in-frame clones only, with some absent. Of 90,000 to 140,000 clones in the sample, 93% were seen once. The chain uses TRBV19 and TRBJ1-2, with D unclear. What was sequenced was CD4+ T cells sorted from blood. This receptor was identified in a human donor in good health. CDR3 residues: CASSMILSQILGYTF. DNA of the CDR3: TGTGCCAGTAGTATGATCTTGTCACAAATTCTTGGCTACACCTTC.